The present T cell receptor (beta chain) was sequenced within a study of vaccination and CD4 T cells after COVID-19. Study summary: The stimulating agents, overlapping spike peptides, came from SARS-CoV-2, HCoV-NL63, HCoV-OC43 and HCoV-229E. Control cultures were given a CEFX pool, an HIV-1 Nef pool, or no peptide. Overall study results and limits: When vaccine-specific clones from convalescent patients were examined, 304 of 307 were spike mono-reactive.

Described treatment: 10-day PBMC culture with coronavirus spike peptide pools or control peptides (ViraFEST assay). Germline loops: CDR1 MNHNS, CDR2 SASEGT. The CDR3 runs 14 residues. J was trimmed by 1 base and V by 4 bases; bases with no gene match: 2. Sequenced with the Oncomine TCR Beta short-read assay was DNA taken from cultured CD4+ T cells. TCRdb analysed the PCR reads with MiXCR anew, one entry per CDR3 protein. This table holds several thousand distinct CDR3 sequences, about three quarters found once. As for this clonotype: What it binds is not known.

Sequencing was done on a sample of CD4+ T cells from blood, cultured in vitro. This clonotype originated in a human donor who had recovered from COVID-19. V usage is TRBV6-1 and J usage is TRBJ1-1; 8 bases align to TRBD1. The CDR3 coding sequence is TGTGCCAGCAGTGTCGGACAGGGGAACACTGAAGCTTTCTTT. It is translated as CASSVGQGNTEAFF.